Listed here are 20 T cell receptor beta chains from one sample, sequenced in a study of blood T cell repertoires in COVID-19. This table comes from immunoSEQ multiplex PCR, and its TCRdb copy is limited to in-frame clones, with some not included. The sample lists 150,000 to 200,000 clones, 85% to 90% occurring once. Sequenced sample: PBMCs or T cells enriched from blood (not recorded which). Receptors originate from a woman in her thirties or forties in a cohort exposed to, infected with or recovered from COVID-19 (not recorded which).

The chain uses TRBV12-3 or TRBV12-4 and TRBJ2-3; D uncertain. Trimming took off 6 bases at V and 6 bases at J, with 7 bases between the two ends. The CDR3 covers 11 residues. DNA for the CDR3: TGTGCCAGCAGAACTTCGGATACGCAGTATTTT. Its translation: CASRTSDTQYF.

The chain uses TRBV7-9 and TRBJ2-6; no reliable D call. In germline, CDR1 is SEHNR, CDR2 FQNEAQ (reference sequence). The germline V and J ends were trimmed by 3 bases and 4 bases, with 13 bases remaining between them. CDR3 length: 16 amino acids. This CDR3 reads CASSLREVRGANVLTF. The CDR3 coding sequence is TGTGCCAGCAGCTTGCGTGAAGTGAGAGGGGCCAACGTCCTGACTTTC.

V gene TRBV6-5 combines with J gene TRBJ1-5, with TRBD1 matching over 7 bases. Germline V gives CDR1 MNHEY, CDR2 SVGAGI. V lost 10 bases, J lost 5 bases, and 8 bases stayed unmatched. The CDR3 is made up of 13 amino acids. The CDR3 here is CATAGTEDQPQHF. The CDR3 DNA sequence: TGTGCCACGGCCGGGACAGAAGATCAGCCCCAGCATTTT.

The chain employs TRBV3-1 (or the pseudogene TRBV3-2) and TRBJ1-2; D possibly corresponds to TRBD1 (5 bases). Trimming removed 0 bases at V and 8 bases at J, with 13 bases between. The CDR3 extends over 14 amino acids. In germline, CDR1 is LGHDT, CDR2 YNNKEL (reference sequence). CDR3 amino acids: CASSQESSQGGYTF. CDR3 nucleotide sequence: TGTGCCAGCAGCCAAGAATCCTCTCAGGGAGGCTACACCTTC.

V gene TRBV5-5 combines with J gene TRBJ1-4, with D possibly being TRBD1 (5 bases). CDR3 length: 16 residues. Germline CDR1 is SGHKS and CDR2 is YYEKEE (reference sequence). V dropped 0 bases and J dropped 4 bases, with 13 bases sitting between them. CDR3 residues: CASSLDRPLGNEKLFF. CDR3 coding DNA: TGTGCCAGCAGCTTGGACAGGCCGTTGGGTAATGAAAAACTGTTTTTT.

The rearrangement joins TRBV5-8 to TRBJ2-7; a possible D gene is TRBD2 (5 bases). The CDR3 sequence is 14 residues long. V lost 7 bases and J lost 3, with 17 bases in between. Germline V gene sequence: CDR1 SGHTS, CDR2 YDEGEE. The DNA for the CDR3 is TGTGCCAGCGGCAACCTAGGGAGTAGCTACGAGCAGTACTTC. As protein: CASGNLGSSYEQYF. Combining the CDR3 with reference TRBV5-8 and TRBJ2-7 gives the whole variable domain EAGVTQSPTHLIKTRGQQATLRCSPISGHTSVYWYQQALGLGLQFLLWYDEGEERNRGNFPPRFSGRQFPNYSSELNVNALELEDSALYLCASGNLGSSYEQYFGPGTRLTVT.

The gene calls are TRBV19 and TRBJ1-6; 9 bases line up with TRBD1. Looked up from germline, CDR1 is LNHDA and CDR2 is SQIVND (reference sequence). The CDR3 is 15 residues long. After removal of 5 bases from V and 10 bases from J, the junction contained 9 bases not matched to a gene. The CDR3 reads CASSLTGQGGSPLHF. CDR3 nucleotide sequence: TGTGCCAGTAGTCTGACGGGACAGGGAGGCTCACCCCTCCACTTT.

The V gene is TRBV7-9, the J gene TRBJ2-7; 7 nucleotides agree with TRBD2. V was pared by 5 bases and J by 7 bases, with 11 bases of the junction left unmatched. This CDR3 is built from 14 residues. Germline loops: CDR1 SEHNR, CDR2 FQNEAQ (reference sequence). Here the CDR3 reads CASSRWRGYWEQYF. Written as DNA, the CDR3 is TGTGCCAGCAGCCGATGGCGGGGGTACTGGGAGCAGTACTTC.

The rearrangement joins TRBV5-6 to TRBJ1-1; the match to TRBD1 covers 10 bases. The CDR3 runs 15 residues. J gave up 4 bases and V 0 bases, and 3 bases lay outside the gene matches. The germline V gene has CDR1 SGHDT and CDR2 YYEEEE. CDR3: CASSLERDRGTEAFF. As DNA, the CDR3 is TGTGCCAGCAGCTTGGAGAGGGACAGGGGCACTGAAGCTTTCTTT. The variable domain in full, completed from reference TRBV5-6 and TRBJ1-1, reads DAGVTQSPTHLIKTRGQQVTLRCSPKSGHDTVSWYQQALGQGPQFIFQYYEEEERQRGNFPDRFSGHQFPNYSSELNVNALLLGDSALYLCASSLERDRGTEAFFGQGTRLTVV.

The chain joins TRBV7-2 to TRBJ2-7, with D tentatively TRBD1 (5 bases). Trimming shortened V by 5 bases and J by 9 bases, and 20 bases separated the two germline ends. CDR1 and CDR2 from the germline V gene are SGHTA and FQGNSA. The length of the CDR3 is 14 residues. This CDR3 reads CASSTFLGADGQYF. The CDR3 DNA is TGTGCCAGCAGCACCTTCCTTGGGGCCGACGGGCAGTACTTC.

The chain recombines TRBV6-2 or TRBV6-3 with TRBJ2-1; the D is unclear. The CDR3 loop spans 11 amino acids. The V and J ends lost 2 bases and 8 bases respectively, with 4 bases between them. Germline V lookup: CDR1 MNHEY, CDR2 SVGEGT. DNA of the CDR3: TGTGCCAGCAGTTACATAGATGAGCAGTTCTTC. This encodes CASSYIDEQFF.

J is TRBJ1-1 and V is TRBV4-1, with D possibly matching TRBD1 (5 bases). The CDR3 covers 15 residues. From germline, CDR1 is MGHRA and CDR2 YSYEKL. V was clipped by 0 bases and J by 5 bases, with 13 bases between them. The CDR3 loop reads CASSQDSRAATEAFF. Here the CDR3 DNA reads TGCGCCAGCAGCCAAGATAGCAGGGCCGCAACTGAAGCTTTCTTT.

The genes are TRBV6-5 and TRBJ1-6; 10 positions agree with TRBD1. The V gene end was trimmed by 6 bases and the J gene end by 8 bases; junction bases not matched to a gene: 7. This CDR3 contains 15 residues. Germline assignment: CDR1 MNHEY and CDR2 SVGAGI. In DNA form, the CDR3 reads TGTGCCAGCAGATTACCGGGGACAGGGGATTCACCCCTCCACTTT. This sequence encodes CASRLPGTGDSPLHF.

J is TRBJ1-2 and V is TRBV25-1; 9 positions match TRBD1. From germline, CDR1 is MGHDK and CDR2 SYGVNS. The ends lost 4 bases at V and 8 bases at J; junction bases unmatched: 8. The CDR3 sequence is 14 residues long. CDR3 region: CASSAKGQGRGYTF. The CDR3 DNA sequence: TGTGCCAGCAGTGCAAAAGGACAGGGGAGAGGCTACACCTTC.

This rearrangement joins TRBV5-1 to TRBJ1-1; 7 nucleotides match TRBD1. This CDR3 spans 17 amino acids. Germline lookup yields CDR1 SGHRS and CDR2 YFSETQ. With 3 bases clipped from V and 4 bases from J, the junction kept 15 bases outside the gene matches. The CDR3 loop reads CASSSGQFRPYGTEAFF. In DNA form, the CDR3 reads TGCGCCAGCAGCTCGGGACAGTTTAGGCCCTACGGCACTGAAGCTTTCTTT.

The chain combines TRBV6-5 with TRBJ2-2; D uncertain. V was pared by 0 bases and J by 7 bases, with 12 bases between. Germline values: CDR1 MNHEY, CDR2 SVGAGI. The CDR3 is 15 residues long. CDR3 amino acids: CASSYSRIHGGELFF. As DNA, the CDR3 is TGTGCCAGCAGTTACTCGAGAATCCACGGCGGGGAGCTGTTTTTT.

V usage is TRBV5-6 and J usage is TRBJ2-7; 9 bases are shared with TRBD2. The CDR3 runs 14 residues. V lost 0 bases and J lost 6; bases outside the gene matches: 4. Germline V gene lookup returns CDR1 SGHDT and CDR2 YYEEEE. The CDR3 DNA reads TGTGCCAGCAGCTTGGGCGGGGGGGCATCCGAGCAGTACTTC. It translates to CASSLGGGASEQYF.

V gene TRBV2 combines with J gene TRBJ2-7, with TRBD1 matching 7 bases. The germline gives CDR1 SNHLY, CDR2 FYNNEI. V lost 6 bases, J lost 0 bases, and 2 bases stayed unmatched. The CDR3 covers 13 residues. The CDR3 reads CASRWDSSYEQYF. In DNA form, the CDR3 reads TGTGCCAGCAGATGGGACAGCTCCTACGAGCAGTACTTC.

Only one count was recorded for this clone. The chain recombines TRBV13 with TRBJ2-7; 8 positions agree with TRBD2. Germline V gene data show CDR1 as PRHDT and CDR2 as FYEKMQ (reference sequence). The trim removed 5 bases at V and 2 bases at J, leaving 20 bases unmatched. The CDR3 totals 19 residues. Here the CDR3 reads CASSQQRPTGAGLAYEQYF. In DNA form, the CDR3 reads TGTGCCAGCAGCCAACAAAGACCTACGGGGGCGGGACTAGCCTACGAGCAGTACTTC.

The chain has TRBV28 and TRBJ2-7; D gene ambiguous. This CDR3 contains 19 residues. Trimming took off 2 bases at V and 2 bases at J, with 25 bases between the two ends. The V gene's germline CDR1 is MDHEN and CDR2 SYDVKM. CDR3: CASSLTRSSTVRTTYEQYF. The CDR3 DNA is TGTGCCAGCAGTTTAACCCGCTCGTCAACGGTTCGAACGACCTACGAGCAGTACTTC.